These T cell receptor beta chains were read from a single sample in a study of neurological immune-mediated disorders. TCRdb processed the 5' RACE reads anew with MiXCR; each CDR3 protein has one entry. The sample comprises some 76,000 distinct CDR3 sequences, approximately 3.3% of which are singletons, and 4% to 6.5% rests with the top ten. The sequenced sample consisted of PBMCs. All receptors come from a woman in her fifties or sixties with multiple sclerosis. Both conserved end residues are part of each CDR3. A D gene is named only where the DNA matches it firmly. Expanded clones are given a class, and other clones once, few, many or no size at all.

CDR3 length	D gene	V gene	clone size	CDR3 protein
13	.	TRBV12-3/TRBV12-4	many	CASSLNAVSPLHF
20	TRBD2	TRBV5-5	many	CASSPVRTGLAGGPWNEQFF
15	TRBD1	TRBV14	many	CASSHQGAWGTEAFF
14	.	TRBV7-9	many	CASSLRDGDYGYTF
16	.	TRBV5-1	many	CASSLGAGLAYNEQFF
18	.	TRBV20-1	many	CSASGFSETQSSYNEQFF
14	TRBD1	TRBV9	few	CASSVSGGSVEAFF
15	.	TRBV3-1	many	CASSSTRLSGNTIYF
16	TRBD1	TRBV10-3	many	CAISASGGAAKNIQYF
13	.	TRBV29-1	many	CSVSLGLNQPQHF
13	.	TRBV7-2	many	CASSQRAPDTQYF
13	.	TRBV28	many	CASSQGGQNIQYF
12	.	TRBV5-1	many	CASSLDSLGYTF
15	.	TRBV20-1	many	CSARLTAKGDTEAFF
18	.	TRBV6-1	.	CASSELRQAFSGANVLTF
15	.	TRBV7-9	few	CASSLGDKMNTEAFF
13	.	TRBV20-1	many	CSAPLRFGNEQFF
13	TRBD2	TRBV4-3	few	CASSQAGTIEQFF
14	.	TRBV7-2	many	CASRIKGGRETQYF
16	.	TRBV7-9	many	CASSLSGGTPNTEAFF
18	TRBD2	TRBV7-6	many	CASSTGTSGSFFRETQYF
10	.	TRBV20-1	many	CSARGRGVYF
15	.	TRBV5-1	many	CASSLIGGSNSPLHF
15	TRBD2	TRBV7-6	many	CASRGLATNTGELFF
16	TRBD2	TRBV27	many	CASSPQRSGRSYEQFF